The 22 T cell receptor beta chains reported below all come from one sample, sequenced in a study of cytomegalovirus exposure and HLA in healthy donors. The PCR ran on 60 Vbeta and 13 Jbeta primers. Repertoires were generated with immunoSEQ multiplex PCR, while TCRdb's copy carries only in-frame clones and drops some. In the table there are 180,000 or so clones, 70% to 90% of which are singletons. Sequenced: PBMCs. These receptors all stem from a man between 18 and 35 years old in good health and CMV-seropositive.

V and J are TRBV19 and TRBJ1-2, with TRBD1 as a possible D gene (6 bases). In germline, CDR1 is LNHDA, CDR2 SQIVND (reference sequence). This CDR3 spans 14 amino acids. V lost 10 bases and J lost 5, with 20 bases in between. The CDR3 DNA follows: TGTGCCATCTCCCCCACAGGGCTACCATATGGCTACACCTTC. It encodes CAISPTGLPYGYTF.

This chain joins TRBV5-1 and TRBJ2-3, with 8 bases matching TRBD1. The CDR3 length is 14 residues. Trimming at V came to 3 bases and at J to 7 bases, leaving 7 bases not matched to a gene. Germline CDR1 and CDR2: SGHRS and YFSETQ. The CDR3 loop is CASSWKTGGNTQYF. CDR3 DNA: TGCGCCAGCAGCTGGAAAACAGGGGGGAATACGCAGTATTTT.

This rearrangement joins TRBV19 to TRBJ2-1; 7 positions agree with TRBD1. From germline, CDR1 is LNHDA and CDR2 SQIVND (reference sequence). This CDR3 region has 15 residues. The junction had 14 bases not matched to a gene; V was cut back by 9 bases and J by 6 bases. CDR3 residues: CASKQGSVFVNEQFF. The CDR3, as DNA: TGTGCCAGCAAACAGGGGTCGGTATTTGTCAATGAGCAGTTCTTC.

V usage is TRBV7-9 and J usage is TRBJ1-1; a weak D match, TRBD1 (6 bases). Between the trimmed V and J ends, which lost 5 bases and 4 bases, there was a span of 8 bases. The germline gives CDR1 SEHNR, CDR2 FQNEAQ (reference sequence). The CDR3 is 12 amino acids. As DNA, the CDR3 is TGTGCCAGCAGCCAAGGGGGCACTGAAGCTTTCTTT. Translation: CASSQGGTEAFF.

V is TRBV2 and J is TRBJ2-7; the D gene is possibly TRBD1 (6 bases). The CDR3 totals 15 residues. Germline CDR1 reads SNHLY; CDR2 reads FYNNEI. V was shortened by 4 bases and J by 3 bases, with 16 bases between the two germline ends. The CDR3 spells CASSGPSADSYEQYF. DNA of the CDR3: TGTGCCAGCAGTGGGCCCTCCGCGGACAGCTACGAGCAGTACTTC.

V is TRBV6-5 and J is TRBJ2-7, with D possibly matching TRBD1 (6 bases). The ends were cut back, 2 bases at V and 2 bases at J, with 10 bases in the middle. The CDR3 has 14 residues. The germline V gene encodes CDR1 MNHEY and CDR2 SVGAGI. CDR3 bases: TGTGCCAGCAGTTACGATTACAGGGCCTACGAGCAGTACTTC. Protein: CASSYDYRAYEQYF.

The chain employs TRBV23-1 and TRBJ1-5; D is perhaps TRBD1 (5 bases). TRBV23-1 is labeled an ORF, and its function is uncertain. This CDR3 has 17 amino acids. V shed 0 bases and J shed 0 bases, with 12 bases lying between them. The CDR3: CASSQSPDTDSNQPQHF. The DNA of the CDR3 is TGCGCCAGCAGTCAATCCCCGGACACCGATAGCAATCAGCCCCAGCATTTT.

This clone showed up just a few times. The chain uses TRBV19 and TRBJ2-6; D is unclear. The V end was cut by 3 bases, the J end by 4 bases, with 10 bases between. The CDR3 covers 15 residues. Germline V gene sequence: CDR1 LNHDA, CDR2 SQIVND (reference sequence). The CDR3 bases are TGTGCCAGTAGTATTGCCGGGTACGGGGCCAACGTCCTGACTTTC. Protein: CASSIAGYGANVLTF.

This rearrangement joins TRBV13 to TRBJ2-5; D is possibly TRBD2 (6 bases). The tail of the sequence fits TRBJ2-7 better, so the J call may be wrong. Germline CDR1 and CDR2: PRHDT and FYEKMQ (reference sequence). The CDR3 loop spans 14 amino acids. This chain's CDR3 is CASRAGQEVYEQYF. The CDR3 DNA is TGTGCCAGCAGGGCGGGGCAGGAGGTTTACGAGCAGTACTTC.

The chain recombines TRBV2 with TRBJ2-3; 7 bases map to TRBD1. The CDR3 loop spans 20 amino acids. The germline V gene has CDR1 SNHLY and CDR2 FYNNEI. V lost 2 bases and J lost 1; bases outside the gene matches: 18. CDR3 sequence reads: CASSEPVLGPRGPRTDTQYF. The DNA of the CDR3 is TGTGCCAGCAGTGAACCAGTGCTGGGGCCGAGGGGGCCCCGCACAGATACGCAGTATTTT.

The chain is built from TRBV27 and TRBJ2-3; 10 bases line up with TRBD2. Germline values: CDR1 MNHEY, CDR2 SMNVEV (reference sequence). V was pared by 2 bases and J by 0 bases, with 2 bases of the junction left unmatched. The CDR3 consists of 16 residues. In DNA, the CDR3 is TGTGCCAGCAGTTTAACTAGCGGGATTAGCACAGATACGCAGTATTTT. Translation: CASSLTSGISTDTQYF.

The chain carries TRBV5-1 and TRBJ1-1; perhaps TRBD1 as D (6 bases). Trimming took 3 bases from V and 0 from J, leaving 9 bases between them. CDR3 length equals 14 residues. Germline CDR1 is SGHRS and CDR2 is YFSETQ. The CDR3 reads CASSWTDMNTEAFF. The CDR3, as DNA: TGCGCCAGCAGCTGGACAGATATGAACACTGAAGCTTTCTTT.

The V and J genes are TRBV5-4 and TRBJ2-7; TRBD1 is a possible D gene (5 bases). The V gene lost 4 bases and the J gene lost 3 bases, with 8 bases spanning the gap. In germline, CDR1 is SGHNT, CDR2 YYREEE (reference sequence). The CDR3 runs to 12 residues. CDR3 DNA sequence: TGTGCCAGCAGCCGAGACAGCTACGAGCAGTACTTC. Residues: CASSRDSYEQYF.

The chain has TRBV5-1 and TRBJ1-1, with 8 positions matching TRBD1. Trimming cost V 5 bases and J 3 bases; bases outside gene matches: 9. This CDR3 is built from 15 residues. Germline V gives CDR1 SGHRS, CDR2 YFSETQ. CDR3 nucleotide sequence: TGCGCCAGCAGTCCGACAGGGGCGGGGTACACTGAAGCTTTCTTT. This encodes CASSPTGAGYTEAFF.

The CDR3 is CASSSQLAGGTNEQFF. The DNA of the CDR3 is TGTGCCAGCAGTTCCCAACTAGCGGGGGGGACGAATGAGCAGTTCTTC. V usage is TRBV27 and J usage is TRBJ2-1; 13 positions match TRBD2. This CDR3 comprises 16 residues. J lost 7 bases, V lost 4 bases, and 7 bases had no gene match. Germline V gene sequence: CDR1 MNHEY, CDR2 SMNVEV (reference sequence).

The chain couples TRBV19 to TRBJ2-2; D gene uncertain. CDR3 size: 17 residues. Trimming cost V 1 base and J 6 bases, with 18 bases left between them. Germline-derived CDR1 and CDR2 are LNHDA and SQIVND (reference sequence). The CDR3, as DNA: TGTGCCAGTAGTATAGCGGTCATGGTTTCATTCGCCGGGGAGCTGTTTTTT. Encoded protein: CASSIAVMVSFAGELFF.

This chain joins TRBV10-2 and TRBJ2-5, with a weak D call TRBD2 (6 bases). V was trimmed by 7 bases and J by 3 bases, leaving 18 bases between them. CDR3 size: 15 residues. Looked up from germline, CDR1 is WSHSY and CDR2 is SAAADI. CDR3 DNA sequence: TGCGCCAGCACTACCCCAAGTGGGACTGAAGAGACCCAGTACTTC. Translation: CASTTPSGTEETQYF.

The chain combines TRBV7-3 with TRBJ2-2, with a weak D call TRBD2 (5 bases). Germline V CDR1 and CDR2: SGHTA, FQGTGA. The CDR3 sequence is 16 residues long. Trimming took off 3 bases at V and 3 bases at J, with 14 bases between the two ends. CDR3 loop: CASSFSPGLHTGELFF. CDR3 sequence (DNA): TGTGCCAGCAGCTTTTCCCCCGGACTCCACACCGGGGAGCTGTTTTTT. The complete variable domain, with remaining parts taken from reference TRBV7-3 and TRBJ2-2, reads GAGVSQTPSNKVTEKGKYVELRCDPISGHTALYWYRQSLGQGPEFLIYFQGTGAADDSGLPNDRFFAVRPEGSVSTLKIQRTERGDSAVYLCASSFSPGLHTGELFFGEGSRLTVL.

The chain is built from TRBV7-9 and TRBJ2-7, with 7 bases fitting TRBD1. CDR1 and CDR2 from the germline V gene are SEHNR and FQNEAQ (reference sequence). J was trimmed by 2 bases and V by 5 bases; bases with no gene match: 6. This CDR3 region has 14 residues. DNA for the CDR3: TGTGCCAGCAGCACAACAGGGGTCCCCTACGAGCAGTACTTC. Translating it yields CASSTTGVPYEQYF.

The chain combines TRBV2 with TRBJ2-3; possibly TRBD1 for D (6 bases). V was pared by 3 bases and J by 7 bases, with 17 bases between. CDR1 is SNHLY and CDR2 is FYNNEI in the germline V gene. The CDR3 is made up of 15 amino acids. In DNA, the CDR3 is TGTGCCAGCAGTGACCCTTTGGGGGCCCGGAATACGCAGTATTTT. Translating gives CASSDPLGARNTQYF.

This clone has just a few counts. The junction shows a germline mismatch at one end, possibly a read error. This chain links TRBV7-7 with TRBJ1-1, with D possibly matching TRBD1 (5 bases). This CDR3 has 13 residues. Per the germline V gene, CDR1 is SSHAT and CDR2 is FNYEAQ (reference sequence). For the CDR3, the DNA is TGTGCTAGCAGCTTAGACGGACAAACTGAAGCTTTCTTT. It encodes CASSLDGQTEAFF.

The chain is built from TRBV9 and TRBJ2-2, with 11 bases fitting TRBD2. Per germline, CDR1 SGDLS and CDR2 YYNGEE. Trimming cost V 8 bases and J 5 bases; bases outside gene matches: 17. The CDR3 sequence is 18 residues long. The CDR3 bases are TGTGCCAGGTGCGTAGTGGCTAGCGGGGGGAGGAGGACCGGGGAGCTGTTTTTT. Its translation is CARCVVASGGRRTGELFF.